A single sample gave rise to the 8 T cell receptor beta chains below, sequenced in a study of T cells in Graves' hyperthyroidism and ophthalmopathy. What was amplified from RNA transcripts were TCR beta CDR3 regions. The HTBI primer set was used in a first-round RT-PCR of the TCR CDR3. Each CDR3 protein is one row after TCRdb ran MiXCR on the multiplex PCR reads. The sample records 600,000 to 650,000 distinct CDR3 sequences, roughly 20% being singletons. Sequences were obtained from blood. All receptors come from a man between 25 and 39 years old with Graves' ophthalmopathy.

The V gene is TRBV4-1, the J gene TRBJ1-5, with no clear D. V lost 0 bases to trimming and J lost 5 bases, with 14 bases between them. The CDR3 has 16 amino acids. CDR1 is MGHRA, CDR2 YSYEKL, per germline. The CDR3, as DNA: TGCGCCAGCAGCCAAGACCACAGTCGAGGCGATCAGCCCCAGCATTTT. It codes for CASSQDHSRGDQPQHF.

The chain couples TRBV24-1 to TRBJ1-1, with D perhaps TRBD1 (5 bases). Trimming left V 4 bases short and J 11 bases short, with 19 bases between. Per germline, CDR1 KGHDR and CDR2 SFDVKD. The CDR3 loop spans 14 amino acids. The CDR3 DNA reads as TGTGCCACCAGTGAAGGGGCGCGTACCAGCGGCGCTTTCTTT. Translation gives CATSEGARTSGAFF.

This clonotype was recorded many times. V and J are TRBV28 and TRBJ1-2, with TRBD1 matching 9 bases. The trim removed 7 bases at V and 7 bases at J, leaving 16 bases unmatched. Germline loops: CDR1 MDHEN, CDR2 SYDVKM. This CDR3 has 16 amino acids. CDR3 DNA: TGTGCCAGCACCCCCCGGAGGGACAGGGCCGAACTTGGCTACACCTTC. Translation gives CASTPRRDRAELGYTF.

This clonotype was picked up a small number of times. The chain joins TRBV27 to TRBJ1-6, with D tentatively TRBD1 (6 bases). CDR3 length: 14 amino acids. Germline assignment: CDR1 MNHEY and CDR2 SMNVEV (reference sequence). The V end was cut by 2 bases, the J end by 7 bases, with 9 bases between. The CDR3 DNA reads TGTGCCAGCAGTTTACAGGGGAGGAATTCACCCCTCCACTTT. Amino acids: CASSLQGRNSPLHF.

This clonotype was observed many times. The genes are TRBV6-5 and TRBJ1-2; D is possibly TRBD1 (5 bases). Germline CDR1 MNHEY, CDR2 SVGAGI. This CDR3 region has 14 residues. V was shortened by 2 bases and J by 4 bases, with 11 bases between the two germline ends. This chain's CDR3 is CASSYDSGPYGYTF. Written as DNA, the CDR3 is TGTGCCAGCAGTTACGATTCAGGGCCCTATGGCTACACCTTC.

The chain recombines TRBV7-9 with TRBJ2-7, with D perhaps matching TRBD1 (7 bases). The V gene lost 4 bases and the J gene lost 3 bases, with 13 bases spanning the gap. Germline loops: CDR1 SEHNR, CDR2 FQNEAQ (reference sequence). The CDR3 runs to 14 residues. DNA for the CDR3: TGTGCCAGCAGCTCTGCAGGGGGGTTCTACGAGCAGTACTTC. Translation gives CASSSAGGFYEQYF.

This clonotype showed up just a few times. The gene calls are TRBV20-1 and TRBJ2-7, with TRBD2 identical over 11 bases. CDR1 and CDR2 (germline): DFQATT, SNEGSKA (reference sequence). The CDR3 consists of 16 residues. V gave up 6 bases and J gave up 1 base; unmatched junction bases: 11. The CDR3 nucleotides read TGCAGTGCGGAAAAAATAGGACTAGCGGGTTCCTACGAGCAGTACTTC. Translating gives CSAEKIGLAGSYEQYF.

This clonotype was detected ten times or more. V and J are TRBV11-2 and TRBJ2-2, with 14 bases fitting TRBD2. V was pared by 6 bases and J by 1 base, with 1 base of the junction left unmatched. The germline V gene has CDR1 SGHAT and CDR2 FQNNGV. The CDR3 contains 16 residues. This chain's CDR3 is CASRGLAGVNTGELFF. DNA for the CDR3: TGTGCCAGCAGGGGACTAGCGGGAGTGAACACCGGGGAGCTGTTTTTT. The variable domain in full, with the rest retrieved from reference TRBV11-2 and TRBJ2-2, is EAGVAQSPRYKIIEKRQSVAFWCNPISGHATLYWYQQILGQGPKLLIQFQNNGVVDDSQLPKDRFSAERLKGVDSTLKIQPAKLEDSAVYLCASRGLAGVNTGELFFGEGSRLTVL.